This T cell receptor (beta chain) is from a study of blood T cell repertoires in COVID-19. In the study overall: Samples of COVID-19 (acute and convalescent) were obtained from the United States, Italy and Spain. PBMCs, B-cell-depleted T cells, or T cells were the source of the cDNA or gDNA that made up the material.

The CDR3 consists of 14 residues. V was trimmed by 0 bases and J by 0 bases, leaving 4 bases between them. Germline CDR1 is MGHDK and CDR2 is SYGVNS. In the authors' methods: For nucleated cells, counts were estimated from reference gene primer amplification. Only in-frame clones appear in the TCRdb table, and some are missing; sequencing was by immunoSEQ multiplex PCR. The V and J calls and clone size are taken from that table; D and trimming were inferred from the DNA. The sample records 95,000 to 150,000 clones, approximately 74% being singletons. This rearrangement joins TRBV25-1 to TRBJ2-3; D is unresolved. The clonotype was recovered from a man in his sixties with acute or convalescent COVID-19. The sample was peripheral blood. Here the CDR3 DNA reads TGTGCCAGCAGTGAATACTCTAGCACAGATACGCAGTATTTT. The encoded protein is CASSEYSSTDTQYF.